This T cell receptor (beta chain) was identified in a study of blood T cells in healthy people across ages. A sample-barcoded 5' primer and a J-beta primer mix were used in a second PCR of roughly 7 to 12 cycles. Each CDR3 protein is one row after TCRdb ran MiXCR on the 5' RACE reads. In the table there are 1.5 million to 2 million distinct CDR3 sequences, 49% of which are singletons. Trimming stripped 8 bases from V and 4 bases from J, with 14 bases between. Germline CDR1 reads MNHEY; CDR2 reads SMNVEV (reference sequence). This CDR3 has 13 amino acids. General study findings and limits: With age, beta diversity per million T cells declined roughly linearly, significantly by 40 to 50.

Remarks on this clonotype: The antigen is undetermined.

This rearrangement joins TRBV27 to TRBJ1-2; D gene ambiguous. The receptor's source is a woman between 40 and 55 years old in good health. The sample comprised blood. This chain's CDR3 is CASYSGRGYGYTF. Written as DNA, the CDR3 is TGTGCCAGCTACTCTGGGCGGGGCTATGGCTACACCTTC.